Presented here are 19 T cell receptor beta chains from one specimen sequenced in a study of blood T cell repertoires in COVID-19. Profiled with immunoSEQ multiplex PCR; TCRdb holds only in-frame clones, not every one. The sample records roughly 190,000 clones, approximately 91% being singletons. Sequenced material: PBMCs or T cells enriched from blood (not recorded which). These receptors were taken from a woman aged 18-30 years who had recovered from COVID-19.

CDR3 sequence reads: CASSPQAGTYEQYF. DNA of the CDR3: TGCGCCAGCAGCCCTCAAGCGGGTACCTACGAGCAGTACTTC. This rearrangement joins TRBV5-1 to TRBJ2-7, with a weak D call TRBD2 (6 bases). Germline CDR1 reads SGHRS; CDR2 reads YFSETQ. The V end lost 4 bases, the J end lost 2 bases, and 13 bases lay between the germline ends. The CDR3 has 14 residues.

V usage is TRBV29-1 and J usage is TRBJ2-3, with D possibly TRBD1 on 6 matching bases. CDR3 length equals 11 residues. Looked up from germline, CDR1 is SQVTM and CDR2 is ANQGSEA. Trimming removed 7 bases from V and 10 bases from J, with 15 bases in between. CDR3 nucleotides: TGCAGCGGTTACCAACAGGGACCGCAGTATTTT. Translation: CSGYQQGPQYF.

CDR3 sequence reads: CASTPKGLAGSGELFF. The CDR3 DNA reads as TGTGCCAGCACCCCTAAAGGGCTAGCGGGCTCCGGGGAGCTGTTTTTT. The chain employs TRBV11-1 and TRBJ2-2; 8 nucleotides align to TRBD2. CDR1 and CDR2 from the germline V gene are SGHAT and FQDESV (reference sequence). The CDR3 is made up of 16 amino acids. The ends lost 7 bases at V and 6 bases at J; junction bases unmatched: 13.

The rearrangement uses TRBV9 and TRBJ2-3, with 11 positions matching TRBD2. Per germline, CDR1 SGDLS and CDR2 YYNGEE. The CDR3 extends over 17 amino acids. The V segment lost 1 base and the J segment 5 bases; nucleotides outside the gene matches: 9. The CDR3 nucleotides read TGTGCCAGCAGCGTAACTACTAGCGGGAGTGGGGAAGATACGCAGTATTTT. Translating it yields CASSVTTSGSGEDTQYF.

The gene calls are TRBV13 and TRBJ2-7; the D gene is possibly TRBD1 (6 bases). This CDR3 spans 13 amino acids. Between the trimmed V and J ends, which lost 2 bases and 5 bases, there was a span of 10 bases. Germline values: CDR1 PRHDT, CDR2 FYEKMQ (reference sequence). The CDR3 nucleotides read TGTGCCAGCAGCTTAACCAGGGACAACGAGCAGTACTTC. Translation gives CASSLTRDNEQYF.

This clone was seen a few times. V usage is TRBV10-3 and J usage is TRBJ2-2; TRBD1 is a possible D gene (6 bases). Germline V lookup: CDR1 ENHRY, CDR2 SYGVKD. The CDR3 is made up of 15 amino acids. V was cut by 6 bases and J by 5 bases, with 16 bases left in between. CDR3 loop: CAIRADRPSTGELFF. CDR3 nucleotide sequence: TGTGCCATCAGGGCAGACAGGCCCTCTACCGGGGAGCTGTTTTTT.

The chain recombines TRBV19 with TRBJ1-5, with no clear D. This CDR3 is 13 amino acids long. V was pared by 5 bases and J by 4 bases, with 9 bases between. Germline lookup yields CDR1 LNHDA and CDR2 SQIVND (reference sequence). DNA of the CDR3: TGTGCCAGTAGTCGCGGCAGTAATCAGCCCCAGCATTTT. Its translation: CASSRGSNQPQHF.

The V and J genes are TRBV28 and TRBJ2-5; the D gene is possibly TRBD2 (5 bases). The V end was cut by 4 bases, the J end by 2 bases, with 11 bases between. Germline CDR1 is MDHEN and CDR2 is SYDVKM. This CDR3 has 14 residues. CDR3 amino acids: CASSSPSIQETQYF. The CDR3 bases are TGTGCCAGCAGTTCCCCTAGCATTCAAGAGACCCAGTACTTC.

This CDR3 is CASSGRDRGTEAFF. Here the CDR3 DNA reads TGTGCCAGCAGCGGCCGGGACAGGGGGACTGAAGCTTTCTTT. The V and J genes are TRBV11-1 and TRBJ1-1, with 11 bases matching TRBD1. With V trimmed by 5 bases and J by 5 bases, 4 bases remained unmatched. The CDR3 totals 14 residues. Germline CDR1 reads SGHAT; CDR2 reads FQDESV (reference sequence). Filled out from reference TRBV11-1 and TRBJ1-1, the complete variable domain reads EAEVAQSPRYKITEKSQAVAFWCDPISGHATLYWYRQILGQGPELLVQFQDESVVDDSQLPKDRFSAERLKGVDSTLKIQPAELGDSAMYLCASSGRDRGTEAFFGQGTRLTVV.

This sequence joins TRBV7-2 and TRBJ2-2; TRBD1 aligns across 9 bases. This CDR3 is 18 amino acids long. Germline CDR1 SGHTA, CDR2 FQGNSA. V was pared by 5 bases and J by 5 bases, with 15 bases of the junction left unmatched. The CDR3 DNA sequence: TGTGCCAGCAGCCCCAACTCCGGGACAGGGTCCTCTACCGGGGAGCTGTTTTTT. Its translation is CASSPNSGTGSSTGELFF.

In the case of this clone: At one of its ends the junction is not consistent with the germline gene, which may arise from a read error. J is TRBJ2-5 and V is TRBV7-7; D perhaps matches TRBD2 (5 bases). The germline CDR1 and CDR2 sequences are SSHAT and FNYEAQ (reference sequence). The CDR3 covers 15 residues. CDR3 amino acids: CASSLEGGPLGTQYF. CDR3 sequence (DNA): TGTGCTAGCAGCTTAGAGGGCGGGCCTCTCGGGACCCAGTACTTC.

This CDR3 is CASSLLRTGDAKNIQYF. The CDR3 nucleotides read TGTGCCAGCAGCCTACTCCGGACAGGGGATGCCAAAAACATTCAGTACTTC. J is TRBJ2-4 and V is TRBV7-3, with TRBD1 matching over 9 bases. With 5 bases clipped from V and 1 base from J, the junction kept 9 bases outside the gene matches. CDR3 length: 17 amino acids. Germline CDR1 and CDR2: SGHTA and FQGTGA.

The chain combines TRBV4-2 with TRBJ2-3; TRBD2 might be the D (6 bases). The CDR3 spans 15 residues. The germline gives CDR1 LGHNA, CDR2 YNFKEQ. V lost 6 bases and J lost 2, with 15 bases in between. CDR3 residues: CASSSSRENTDTQYF. The CDR3 DNA reads as TGTGCCAGCAGTTCAAGTCGGGAGAACACAGATACGCAGTATTTT.

This chain uses TRBV10-1 with TRBJ2-7, with 7 bases aligning to TRBD1. The CDR3 runs 16 residues. Germline values: CDR1 WNHNN, CDR2 SYGVQD (reference sequence). The junction had 13 bases not matched to a gene; V was cut back by 8 bases and J by 0 bases. CDR3 DNA sequence: TGCGCCAGCCGCGGACAGGACCCTTTCAGCTCCTACGAGCAGTACTTC. It specifies CASRGQDPFSSYEQYF.

This clone was counted once. The CDR3 coding sequence is TGCGCCAGCAGCTTGGTGGGACTAGCTATAGGATACGAGCAGTACTTC. Its translation is CASSLVGLAIGYEQYF. The genes are TRBV5-1 and TRBJ2-7; 9 nucleotides line up with TRBD2. The CDR3 loop spans 16 amino acids. Germline V gene lookup returns CDR1 SGHRS and CDR2 YFSETQ. Trimming cost V 0 bases and J 4 bases; bases outside gene matches: 8.

The CDR3 DNA sequence: TGCGCCAGCAGTCACCGACAGATCAATGGGTATGGCTACACCTTC. Protein sequence: CASSHRQINGYGYTF. The chain couples TRBV23-1 to TRBJ1-2, with D possibly TRBD1 on 5 matching bases. TRBV23-1 is noted as an ORF with a role that remains uncertain. The CDR3 is 15 amino acids. V lost 3 bases and J 5 bases, leaving 16 bases between the germline ends.

This clone was counted between two and nine times. The chain uses TRBV11-2 and TRBJ2-1; no firm D call. V lost 3 bases and J 9 bases, leaving 9 bases between the germline ends. CDR3 length: 12 residues. The germline V gene has CDR1 SGHAT and CDR2 FQNNGV. The CDR3 is CASSFYGTEQFF. The CDR3 DNA reads as TGTGCCAGCAGCTTTTACGGTACTGAGCAGTTCTTC.

With regard to this clone: The same CDR3 is also encoded by other DNA sequences in this sample. The chain joins TRBV5-1 to TRBJ2-5, with 10 positions matching TRBD1. This CDR3 is 15 amino acids long. Germline trimming cut 4 bases from V and 4 bases from J; bases unmatched to any gene: 7. Germline V lookup: CDR1 SGHRS, CDR2 YFSETQ. CDR3 DNA sequence: TGCGCCAGCAGCGGGGGACAGGGGAACGGAGAGACCCAGTACTTC. The encoded protein is CASSGGQGNGETQYF. Full variable domain (outside the CDR3, taken from reference TRBV5-1 and TRBJ2-5): KAGVTQTPRYLIKTRGQQVTLSCSPISGHRSVSWYQQTPGQGLQFLFEYFSETQRNKGNFPGRFSGRQFSNSRSEMNVSTLELGDSALYLCASSGGQGNGETQYFGPGTRLLVL.

The rearrangement joins TRBV18 to TRBJ2-7, with a tentative D call TRBD1 (6 bases). Per germline, CDR1 KGHSH and CDR2 LQKENI. Trimming cost V 0 bases and J 5 bases, with 11 bases left between them. The CDR3 extends over 14 amino acids. CDR3 in DNA: TGTGCCAGCTCACCACCGACAGGAAGACACGAGCAGTACTTC. Translating it yields CASSPPTGRHEQYF.